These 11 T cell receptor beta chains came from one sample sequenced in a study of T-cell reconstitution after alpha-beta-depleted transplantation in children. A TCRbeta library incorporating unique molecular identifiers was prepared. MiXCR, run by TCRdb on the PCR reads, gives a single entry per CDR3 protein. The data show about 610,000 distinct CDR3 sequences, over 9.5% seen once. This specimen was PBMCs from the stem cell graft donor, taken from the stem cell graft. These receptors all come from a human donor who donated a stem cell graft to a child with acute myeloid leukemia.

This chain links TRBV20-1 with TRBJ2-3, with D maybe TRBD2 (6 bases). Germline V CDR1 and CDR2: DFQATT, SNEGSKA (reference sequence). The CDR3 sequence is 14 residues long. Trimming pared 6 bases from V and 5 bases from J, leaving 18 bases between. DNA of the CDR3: TGCAGTGCCCAAGCCGGGAGTCGGGAAGATACGCAGTATTTT. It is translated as CSAQAGSREDTQYF.

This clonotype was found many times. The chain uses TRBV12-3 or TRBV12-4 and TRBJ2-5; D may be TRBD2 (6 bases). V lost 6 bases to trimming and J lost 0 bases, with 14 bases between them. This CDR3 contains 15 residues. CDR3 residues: CASRGGAAYQETQYF. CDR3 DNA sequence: TGTGCCAGCAGGGGGGGAGCGGCGTACCAAGAGACCCAGTACTTC.

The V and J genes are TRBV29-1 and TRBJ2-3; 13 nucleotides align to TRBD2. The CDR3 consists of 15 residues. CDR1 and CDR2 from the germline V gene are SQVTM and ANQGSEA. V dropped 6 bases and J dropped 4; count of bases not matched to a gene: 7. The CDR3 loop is CSVNLLAGGPDTQYF. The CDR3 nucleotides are TGCAGCGTGAACCTACTAGCGGGAGGGCCAGATACGCAGTATTTT.

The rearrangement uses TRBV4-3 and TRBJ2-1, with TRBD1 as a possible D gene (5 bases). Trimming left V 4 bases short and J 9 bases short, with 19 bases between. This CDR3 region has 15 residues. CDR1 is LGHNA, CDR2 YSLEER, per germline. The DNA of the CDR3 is TGCGCCAGCAGCCCAGGCAGGGATTTAGTACGTGAGCAGTTCTTC. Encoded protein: CASSPGRDLVREQFF.

CDR3 sequence reads: CASSRLGGTGGTGANVLTF. The CDR3 nucleotides are TGTGCCAGCAGTCGTTTGGGTGGGACAGGGGGAACTGGGGCCAACGTCCTGACTTTC. The chain employs TRBV6-2 or TRBV6-3 and TRBJ2-6; 11 bases match TRBD1. V lost 5 bases to trimming and J lost 2 bases; unmatched junction nucleotides: 11. The CDR3 totals 19 residues. Germline V CDR1 and CDR2: MNHEY, SVGEGT.

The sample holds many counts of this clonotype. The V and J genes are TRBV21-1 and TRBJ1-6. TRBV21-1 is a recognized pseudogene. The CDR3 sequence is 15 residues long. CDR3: CASSTPTGRDSPLHF. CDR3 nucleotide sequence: TGTGCCAGCAGCACCCCTACAGGGAGGGATTCACCCCTCCACTTT.

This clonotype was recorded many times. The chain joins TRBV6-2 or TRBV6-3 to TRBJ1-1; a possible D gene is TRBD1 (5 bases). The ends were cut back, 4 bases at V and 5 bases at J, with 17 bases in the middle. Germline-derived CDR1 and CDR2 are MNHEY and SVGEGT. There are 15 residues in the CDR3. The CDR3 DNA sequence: TGTGCCAGCAGTTCACCGGGGACCATAAGGACTGAAGCTTTCTTT. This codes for CASSSPGTIRTEAFF.

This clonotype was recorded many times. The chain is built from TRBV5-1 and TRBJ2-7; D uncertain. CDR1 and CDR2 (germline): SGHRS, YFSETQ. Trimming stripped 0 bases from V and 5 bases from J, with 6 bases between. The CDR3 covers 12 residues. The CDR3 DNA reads TGCGCCAGCAGCTTGGAACGCCACGAGCAGTACTTC. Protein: CASSLERHEQYF.

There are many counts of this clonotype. The CDR3 here is CASSQGQGKQPQHF. The CDR3 DNA reads as TGTGCCAGCAGCCAAGGACAGGGAAAGCAGCCCCAGCATTTT. V is TRBV3-1 and J is TRBJ1-5; the match to TRBD1 covers 7 bases. The CDR3 consists of 14 residues. Trimming cost V 1 base and J 7 bases; bases outside gene matches: 4. Germline-derived CDR1 and CDR2 are LGHDT and YNNKEL (reference sequence). Complete variable domain (other parts from reference TRBV3-1 and TRBJ1-5): DTAVSQTPKYLVTQMGNDKSIKCEQNLGHDTMYWYKQDSKKFLKIMFSYNNKELIINETVPNRFSPKSPDKAHLNLHINSLELGDSAVYFCASSQGQGKQPQHFGDGTRLSIL.

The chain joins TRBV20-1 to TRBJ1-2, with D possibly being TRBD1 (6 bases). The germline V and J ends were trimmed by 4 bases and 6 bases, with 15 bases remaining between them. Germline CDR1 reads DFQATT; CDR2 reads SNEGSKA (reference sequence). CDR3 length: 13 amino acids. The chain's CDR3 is CSAIGKGGHGYTF. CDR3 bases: TGCAGTGCTATAGGGAAGGGGGGGCATGGCTACACCTTC.

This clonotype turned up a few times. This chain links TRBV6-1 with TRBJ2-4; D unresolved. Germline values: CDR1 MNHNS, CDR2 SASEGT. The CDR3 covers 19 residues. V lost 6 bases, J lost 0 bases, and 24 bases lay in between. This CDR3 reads CASSPQSAGSLLAKNIQYF. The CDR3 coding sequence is TGTGCCAGCAGCCCTCAATCGGCTGGCAGTCTACTAGCCAAAAACATTCAGTACTTC.